The 9 T cell receptor beta chains presented below share a single source sample, sequenced in a study of blood T cell repertoires in COVID-19. Produced via immunoSEQ multiplex PCR; TCRdb's table is partial and in-frame only. The repertoire consists of almost 35,000 clones, with around nine tenths occurring once and the leading ten covering 11% to 15%. The specimen was peripheral blood. These receptors all stem from a man aged 55 to 70 with active COVID-19.

The V call is TRBV27, the J call TRBJ2-7, with D hard to call. V was cut by 3 bases and J by 0 bases, with 15 bases left in between. The germline V gene encodes CDR1 MNHEY and CDR2 SMNVEV (reference sequence). CDR3 length: 16 residues. Here the CDR3 reads CASSFTTPASSYEQYF. DNA of the CDR3: TGTGCCAGCAGTTTCACGACTCCGGCTAGCTCCTACGAGCAGTACTTC.

The J gene is TRBJ2-4, the V gene TRBV12-2; TRBD2, the table's D call, lacks a check against the DNA. TRBV12-2 is flagged as a pseudogene. This CDR3 has 15 amino acids. CDR3 sequence: CASRNRELVKNIQYF. In nucleotides, the CDR3 is TGTGCAAGTCGCAACCGGGAGTTAGTCAAAAACATTCAGTACTTC.

The CDR3 is CASTIQAGGPGHGTDTQYF. CDR3 bases: TGTGCCAGCACTATTCAAGCGGGAGGGCCGGGGCACGGTACAGATACGCAGTATTTT. The rearrangement joins TRBV5-4 to TRBJ2-3; 10 bases are shared with TRBD2. Germline V gene sequence: CDR1 SGHNT, CDR2 YYREEE (reference sequence). The CDR3 is 19 amino acids. V was clipped by 6 bases and J by 3 bases; unmatched bases: 19.

This chain connects TRBV9 to TRBJ1-2, with D uncertain. V gave up 0 bases and J gave up 3 bases, with 12 bases separating them. The CDR3 extends over 15 amino acids. The germline V gene encodes CDR1 SGDLS and CDR2 YYNGEE. CDR3 amino acids: CASSVVPMTYYGYTF. The CDR3 DNA sequence: TGTGCCAGCAGCGTAGTCCCCATGACTTACTATGGCTACACCTTC.

This chain connects TRBV19 to TRBJ1-2, with D unclear. CDR1 and CDR2 from the germline V gene are LNHDA and SQIVND (reference sequence). The CDR3 has 16 amino acids. V was pared by 3 bases and J by 0 bases, with 14 bases between. CDR3 in amino acids: CASSMRTLSTNYGYTF. The CDR3 DNA is TGTGCCAGTAGTATGAGGACTCTATCGACTAACTATGGCTACACCTTC.

V and J are TRBV21-1 and TRBJ1-5. TRBV21-1 is a pseudogene. The CDR3 runs to 14 residues. CDR3 residues: CASKNERRNQPQHF. In DNA, the CDR3 is TGTGCCAGCAAGAATGAGCGACGCAATCAGCCCCAGCATTTT.

The chain has TRBV7-2 and TRBJ2-7; the D gene is possibly TRBD2 (5 bases). CDR3 length equals 13 residues. Germline loops: CDR1 SGHTA, CDR2 FQGNSA. The V and J ends lost 5 bases and 2 bases respectively, with 10 bases between them. CDR3: CASSLPSTYEQYF. The DNA for the CDR3 is TGTGCCAGCAGCCTACCTAGCACCTACGAGCAGTACTTC. Filled out from reference TRBV7-2 and TRBJ2-7, the complete variable domain reads GAGVSQSPSNKVTEKGKDVELRCDPISGHTALYWYRQSLGQGLEFLIYFQGNSAPDKSGLPSDRFSAERTGGSVSTLTIQRTQQEDSAVYLCASSLPSTYEQYFGPGTRLTVT.

This sequence joins TRBV28 and TRBJ1-2; TRBD1 aligns across 9 bases. The CDR3 is 16 residues long. Trimming removed 2 bases from V and 7 bases from J; junction bases left unmatched: 11. Per germline, CDR1 MDHEN and CDR2 SYDVKM. DNA for the CDR3: TGTGCCAGCAGTTTAGGAGGGGCGGACAGGGGAGGTGGCTACACCTTC. Protein: CASSLGGADRGGGYTF.

This clone was observed a handful of times. The CDR3: CASSLSSGYEQYF. CDR3 in DNA: TGTGCCAGCAGTTTATCATCGGGATACGAGCAGTACTTC. The chain combines TRBV27 with TRBJ2-7; D may be TRBD2 (5 bases). V lost 0 bases, J lost 4 bases, and 7 bases lay in between. This CDR3 has 13 amino acids. In germline, CDR1 is MNHEY, CDR2 SMNVEV (reference sequence).